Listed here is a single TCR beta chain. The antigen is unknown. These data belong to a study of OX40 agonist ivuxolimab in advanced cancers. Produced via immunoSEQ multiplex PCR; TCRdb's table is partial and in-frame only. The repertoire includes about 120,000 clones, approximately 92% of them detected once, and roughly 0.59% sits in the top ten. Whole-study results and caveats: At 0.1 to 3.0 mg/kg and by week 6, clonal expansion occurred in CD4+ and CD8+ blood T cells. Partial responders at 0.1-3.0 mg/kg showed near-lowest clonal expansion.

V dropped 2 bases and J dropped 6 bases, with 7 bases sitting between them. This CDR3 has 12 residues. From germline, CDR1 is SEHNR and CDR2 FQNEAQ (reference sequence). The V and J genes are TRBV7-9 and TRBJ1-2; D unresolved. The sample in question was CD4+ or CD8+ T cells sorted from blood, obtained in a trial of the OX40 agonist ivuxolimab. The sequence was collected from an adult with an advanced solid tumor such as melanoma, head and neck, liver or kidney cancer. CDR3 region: CASSLIGNGYTF. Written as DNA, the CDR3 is TGTGCCAGCAGCTTAATCGGGAATGGCTACACCTTC.